These 8 T cell receptor beta chains were all obtained from the same sample, sequenced in a study of CD8 T cells in ankylosing spondylitis. TCRdb recomputed calls from the 5' RACE reads with MiXCR, one row per CDR3 protein. The table lists 200,000 to 300,000 distinct CDR3 sequences, around 7.8% of them singletons. Sequencing was performed on blood, either unsorted or a sorted T cell fraction (not recorded which). Receptors were obtained from a male donor with ankylosing spondylitis or in good health (not recorded which).

This clonotype occurred a few times. The CDR3: CAISESSGRITDGYTF. CDR3 sequence (DNA): TGTGCCATCAGTGAGTCTTCGGGAAGGATTACCGATGGCTACACCTTC. The rearrangement uses TRBV10-3 and TRBJ1-2; D is unclear. The CDR3 is 16 residues long. Germline V lookup: CDR1 ENHRY, CDR2 SYGVKD. The V end was cut by 0 bases, the J end by 6 bases, with 17 bases between.

A few counts support this clonotype. The chain combines TRBV20-1 with TRBJ2-7, with 11 bases aligning to TRBD2. The CDR3 sequence is 15 residues long. Germline CDR1 reads DFQATT; CDR2 reads SNEGSKA (reference sequence). V was clipped by 6 bases and J by 0 bases; unmatched bases: 7. The chain's CDR3 is CSALGLADSSYEQYF. DNA of the CDR3: TGCAGTGCCCTGGGACTAGCGGACAGCTCCTACGAGCAGTACTTC.

This clonotype has a count of ten or more. The rearrangement joins TRBV5-1 to TRBJ1-1; possibly TRBD1 for D (6 bases). Germline values: CDR1 SGHRS, CDR2 YFSETQ. The V end was cut by 7 bases, the J end by 5 bases, with 15 bases between. This CDR3 has 13 residues. As DNA, the CDR3 is TGCGCCAGCGCCGGGGGGCGCGGTACTGAAGCTTTCTTT. The encoded protein is CASAGGRGTEAFF. The full variable domain, rest sourced from reference TRBV5-1 and TRBJ1-1, is KAGVTQTPRYLIKTRGQQVTLSCSPISGHRSVSWYQQTPGQGLQFLFEYFSETQRNKGNFPGRFSGRQFSNSRSEMNVSTLELGDSALYLCASAGGRGTEAFFGQGTRLTVV.

This clonotype was observed at least ten times. The chain links TRBV12-5 to TRBJ2-3, with D perhaps TRBD2 (5 bases). This CDR3 is built from 13 residues. Trimming took 5 bases from V and 9 from J, leaving 15 bases between them. Per germline, CDR1 LGHNT and CDR2 FRNRAP. The CDR3 nucleotides read TGTGCTAGTGGTATTCCCCCCGGGAACACGCAGTATTTT. This sequence encodes CASGIPPGNTQYF.

This clonotype showed up many times. The chain joins TRBV6-2 or TRBV6-3 to TRBJ2-1, with D possibly being TRBD2 (5 bases). From germline, CDR1 is MNHEY and CDR2 SVGEGT. CDR3 length: 12 residues. V gave up 5 bases and J gave up 9 bases, with 11 bases separating them. The CDR3, as DNA: TGTGCCAGCAGTCTAGCCGCACGTGAGCAGTTCTTC. This encodes CASSLAAREQFF.

This clonotype was detected ten times or more. The chain uses TRBV20-1 and TRBJ2-2; TRBD1 is a possible D gene (5 bases). The ends were cut back, 6 bases at V and 0 bases at J, with 23 bases in the middle. CDR3 length: 18 amino acids. In germline, CDR1 is DFQATT, CDR2 SNEGSKA (reference sequence). The CDR3 DNA reads as TGCAGTGCCCCTACTTATCGAAAGGGGTGGGCGAACACCGGGGAGCTGTTTTTT. This sequence encodes CSAPTYRKGWANTGELFF.

The CDR3 DNA follows: TGTGCCAGCAGCTACCTTGGCAGGCGGGAAGAGACCCAGTACTTC. Its protein product is CASSYLGRREETQYF. The V call is TRBV5-5, the J call TRBJ2-5, with TRBD2 as a possible D gene (5 bases). CDR1 is SGHKS, CDR2 YYEKEE, per germline (reference sequence). This CDR3 comprises 15 residues. V gave up 3 bases and J gave up 3 bases, with 15 bases separating them.

This clonotype came up a few times. The chain joins TRBV20-1 to TRBJ1-1; D is perhaps TRBD1 (6 bases). The CDR3 totals 14 residues. Germline loops: CDR1 DFQATT, CDR2 SNEGSKA (reference sequence). The V gene lost 1 base and the J gene lost 4 bases, with 13 bases spanning the gap. CDR3 loop: CSARVGGGITEAFF. The CDR3 DNA is TGCAGTGCTAGAGTGGGGGGCGGGATCACTGAAGCTTTCTTT.